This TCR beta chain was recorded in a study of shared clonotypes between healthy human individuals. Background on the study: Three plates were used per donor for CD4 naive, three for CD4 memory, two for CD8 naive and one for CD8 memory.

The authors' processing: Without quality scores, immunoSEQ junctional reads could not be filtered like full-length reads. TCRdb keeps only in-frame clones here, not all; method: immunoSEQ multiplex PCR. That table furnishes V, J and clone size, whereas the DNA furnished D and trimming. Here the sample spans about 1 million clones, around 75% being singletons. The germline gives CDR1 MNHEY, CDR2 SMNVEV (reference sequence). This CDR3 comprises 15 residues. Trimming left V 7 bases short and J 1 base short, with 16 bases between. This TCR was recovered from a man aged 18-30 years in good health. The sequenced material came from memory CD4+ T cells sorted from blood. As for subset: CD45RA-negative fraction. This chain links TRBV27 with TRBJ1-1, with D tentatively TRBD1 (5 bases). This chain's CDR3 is CASINRGRTNTEAFF. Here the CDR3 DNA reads TGTGCCAGCATCAATAGGGGCAGGACGAACACTGAAGCTTTCTTT.